These T cell receptor beta chains were read from a single sample in a study of identifying expanded T cells in peripheral blood. The assay was immunoSEQ multiplex PCR, and TCRdb's table has in-frame clones only and misses some. Among roughly 75,000 clones, approximately 87% were seen once, and the ten largest hold over 2.5%. The sequenced sample was blood. These receptors were taken from a person between 18 and 69 years old in good health. Each CDR3 is given with its conserved first and last residue. A D gene is named only where the DNA matches it firmly. For some rows the clone size is stated as once, few or many, or as a class when expanded; others skip it.

>NA|15|once|TRBV7-2|TRBJ1-1
CASSFLITGYTEAFF
TGTGCCAGCAGCTTTCTCATCACTGGATACACTGAAGCTTTCTTT
>NA|14|NA|TRBV28|TRBJ2-5
CASSFFGGQETQYF
TGTGCCAGCAGTTTCTTCGGCGGCCAAGAGACCCAGTACTTC
>NA|14|NA|TRBV30|TRBJ1-5
CAWSLDSLNQPQHF
TGTGCCTGGTCGTTGGACAGTCTCAATCAGCCCCAGCATTTT
>NA|11|few|TRBV28|TRBJ1-2
CASSLSRGYTF
TGTGCCAGCAGTTTATCCAGAGGCTACACCTTC
>NA|17|NA|TRBV4-1|TRBJ1-5
CASSQDQVIRVNQPQHF
TGCGCCAGCAGCCAAGATCAAGTTATAAGAGTCAATCAGCCCCAGCATTTT
>NA|15|NA|TRBV11-2|TRBJ2-3
CASSPHRFSADTQYF
TGTGCCAGCAGCCCCCACCGGTTCTCGGCAGATACGCAGTATTTT
>NA|13|NA|TRBV12-5|TRBJ2-5
CASGLGTEETQYF
TGTGCTAGTGGTTTGGGGACAGAAGAGACCCAGTACTTC
>NA|14|NA|TRBV9|TRBJ2-6
CASSPHGGANVLTF
TGTGCCAGCAGCCCTCACGGTGGGGCCAACGTCCTGACTTTC
>NA|13|NA|TRBV27|TRBJ1-5
CASSLNMDQPQHF
TGTGCCAGCAGTTTAAACATGGATCAGCCCCAGCATTTT
>NA|13|NA|TRBV27|TRBJ2-3
CASSPSPTDTQYF
TGTGCCAGCAGCCCTTCTCCCACAGATACGCAGTATTTT
>TRBD2|17|NA|TRBV7-8|TRBJ2-7
CASSPRIGTSGGYEQYF
TGTGCCAGCAGCCCTCGTATCGGGACTAGCGGGGGCTACGAGCAGTACTTC
>TRBD1|14|NA|TRBV6-5|TRBJ1-1
CASLPTGRNTEAFF
TGTGCCAGCCTACCGACAGGGCGCAACACTGAAGCTTTCTTT
>TRBD1|13|NA|TRBV29-1|TRBJ2-7
CSVSGTGGYEQYF
TGCAGCGTTAGCGGGACAGGGGGCTACGAGCAGTACTTC
>NA|14|once|TRBV6-5|TRBJ1-5
CASSYVGINQPQHF
TGTGCCAGCAGTTATGTAGGGATCAATCAGCCCCAGCATTTT
>NA|16|NA|TRBV5-1|TRBJ2-7
CASSLGTVLASYEQYF
TGCGCCAGCAGCTTGGGGACAGTCCTGGCCTCCTACGAGCAGTACTTC
>TRBD2|14|NA|TRBV18|TRBJ2-3
CASSQLAGTDTQYF
TGTGCCAGCTCACAACTAGCGGGCACAGATACGCAGTATTTT
>TRBD2|16|NA|TRBV28|TRBJ2-7
CASSFPGLAGAYEQYF
TGTGCCAGCAGTTTCCCGGGACTAGCGGGGGCCTACGAGCAGTACTTC
>TRBD1|14|NA|TRBV7-3|TRBJ2-2
CASSSTGETGELFF
TGTGCCAGCAGCTCGACAGGGGAAACCGGGGAGCTGTTTTTT
>NA|14|NA|TRBV19|TRBJ2-1
CASSIVGRSDEQFF
TGTGCCAGTAGTATAGTGGGAAGGAGCGATGAGCAGTTCTTC
>NA|15|NA|TRBV18|TRBJ2-7
CASSPPTGDKYEQYF
TGTGCCAGCTCACCACCTACGGGAGACAAGTACGAGCAGTACTTC
>NA|13|NA|TRBV5-1|TRBJ1-2
CASSLWNNYGYTF
TGCGCCAGCAGCTTATGGAATAACTATGGCTACACCTTC
>NA|12|NA|TRBV6-5|TRBJ2-1
CASSSGWNEQFF
TGTGCCAGCAGTTCGGGATGGAATGAGCAGTTCTTC
>NA|14|NA|TRBV29-1|TRBJ2-5
CSVVARGRQETQYF
TGCAGCGTTGTCGCCCGGGGCCGCCAAGAGACCCAGTACTTC
>TRBD2|15|NA|TRBV7-9|TRBJ2-2
CASSPGTSATGELFF
TGTGCCAGCAGCCCTGGGACTAGCGCCACCGGGGAGCTGTTTTTT
>NA|17|NA|TRBV19|TRBJ2-1
CASSGKYRIIEANEQFF
TGTGCCAGTAGCGGCAAGTACAGGATCATCGAGGCCAATGAGCAGTTCTTC
>TRBD2|17|NA|TRBV2|TRBJ2-7
CASSELRWTSESYEQYF
TGTGCCAGCAGTGAGCTCAGGTGGACTAGCGAGTCCTACGAGCAGTACTTC
>TRBD2|15|NA|TRBV7-3|TRBJ2-5
CASSSSGTSGNPQYF
TGTGCCAGCAGCTCCTCCGGGACTAGCGGGAATCCCCAGTACTTC
>NA|15|NA|TRBV6-6|TRBJ1-5
CASSYSETASGPQHF
TGTGCCAGCAGTTACTCGGAGACAGCGTCAGGGCCCCAGCATTTT
>NA|12|few|TRBV6-1|TRBJ1-1
CASSEILGQAFF
TGTGCCAGCAGTGAAATTCTAGGGCAAGCTTTCTTT
>NA|13|NA|TRBV18|TRBJ1-4
CASSPRLNEKLFF
TGTGCCAGCTCACCACGGCTTAATGAAAAACTGTTTTTT
>TRBD1|14|NA|TRBV6-5|TRBJ1-1
CASSRRPGQGEAFF
TGTGCCAGCAGTCGTCGTCCGGGACAGGGAGAAGCTTTCTTT
>TRBD1|14|NA|TRBV27|TRBJ1-4
CASSPQGRGEKLFF
TGTGCCAGCAGTCCACAGGGGAGAGGGGAAAAACTGTTTTTT
>TRBD2|15|NA|TRBV2|TRBJ2-3
CASSERGLSTDTQYF
TGTGCCAGCAGTGAGCGGGGACTAAGCACAGATACGCAGTATTTT
>NA|21|NA|TRBV28|TRBJ2-7
CASGRGQATLHVGLHSYEQYF
TGTGCCAGCGGTAGAGGACAGGCTACATTACATGTGGGACTCCACTCCTACGAGCAGTACTTC
>NA|15|NA|TRBV27|TRBJ2-7
CASSLDAGLYYEQYF
TGTGCCAGCAGTTTAGACGCGGGCCTATACTACGAGCAGTACTTC
>NA|19|NA|TRBV4-3|TRBJ2-3
CASSQDPLGTAGSTDTQYF
TGCGCCAGCAGCCAAGACCCCCTTGGGACAGCGGGCAGCACAGATACGCAGTATTTT
>NA|17|NA|TRBV4-1|TRBJ2-3
CASSQERGDASTDTQYF
TGCGCCAGCAGCCAAGAACGCGGGGACGCTTCAACAGATACGCAGTATTTT
>TRBD2|17|NA|TRBV4-3|TRBJ2-7
CASSQGLAGAGSYEQYF
TGCGCCAGCAGCCAAGGACTAGCGGGGGCCGGATCCTACGAGCAGTACTTC
>TRBD2|16|NA|TRBV4-3|TRBJ2-3
CASSQDQGGLADTQYF
TGCGCCAGCAGCCAAGACCAGGGGGGACTAGCGGATACGCAGTATTTT
>NA|17|once|TRBV9|TRBJ2-6
CASSVDRRNSGANVLTF
TGTGCCAGCAGCGTTGACAGGCGTAACTCTGGGGCCAACGTCCTGACTTTC
>TRBD1|15|NA|TRBV14|TRBJ2-5
CASSRETGSVETQYF
TGTGCCAGCAGCCGAGAGACAGGGTCGGTGGAGACCCAGTACTTC
>NA|13|medium-sized|TRBV27|TRBJ1-5
CASSSRVNQPQHF
TGTGCCAGCAGTTCCCGGGTGAATCAGCCCCAGCATTTT
>NA|17|NA|TRBV25-1|TRBJ2-3
CASSESRSLGVSDTQYF
TGTGCCAGCAGTGAATCCCGATCACTCGGAGTGTCAGATACGCAGTATTTT
>NA|16|NA|TRBV5-4|TRBJ2-7
CASSFLGLTRGYEQYF
TGTGCCAGCAGCTTCCTAGGACTGACGAGGGGGTACGAGCAGTACTTC
>NA|12|NA|TRBV27|TRBJ2-1
CASSPSKVEQFF
TGTGCCAGCAGTCCCTCTAAGGTTGAGCAGTTCTTC
>TRBD2|18|NA|TRBV7-8|TRBJ2-3
CASSLEEFWTSGTDTQYF
TGTGCCAGCAGCTTAGAAGAGTTTTGGACTAGCGGCACAGATACGCAGTATTTT
>NA|15|NA|TRBV7-2|TRBJ1-2
CASSLEGRANYGYTF
TGTGCCAGCAGCTTAGAGGGGAGGGCGAACTATGGCTACACCTTC
>NA|13|NA|TRBV7-9|TRBJ2-5
CASSSGNLETQYF
TGTGCCAGCAGTTCAGGGAATCTGGAGACCCAGTACTTC
>NA|13|NA|TRBV5-5|TRBJ2-4
CASSFIAQNIQYF
TGTGCCAGCAGCTTCATCGCCCAAAACATTCAGTACTTC
>TRBD1|15|NA|TRBV5-8|TRBJ2-5
CASSRTGALQETQYF
TGTGCCAGCAGCCGTACAGGGGCCCTCCAAGAGACCCAGTACTTC
>NA|13|NA|TRBV6-1|TRBJ2-5
CASSWDVEETQYF
TGTGCCAGCAGCTGGGACGTTGAAGAGACCCAGTACTTC
>NA|17|NA|TRBV5-4|TRBJ1-4
CASSFGGRLPTNEKLFF
TGTGCCAGCAGCTTCGGGGGGCGCCTTCCAACTAATGAAAAACTGTTTTTT
>TRBD2|14|once|TRBV7-9|TRBJ2-7
CASSPASGSGEQYF
TGTGCCAGCAGCCCCGCTAGCGGGAGTGGTGAGCAGTACTTC